The clone carrying this T cell receptor beta chain was found many times. Antigen unknown. Germline V gives CDR1 LNHDA, CDR2 SQIVND (reference sequence). There are 15 residues in the CDR3. The V segment lost 5 bases and the J segment 8 bases; nucleotides outside the gene matches: 10. The sample belongs to a study of breast tumors, draining lymph nodes, adjacent tissues. The lymph nodes were axillary draining lymph nodes from breast cancer patients. MiXCR was run by TCRdb on the multiplex PCR reads, yielding one entry per CDR3 protein. Here the sample spans some 140,000 distinct CDR3 sequences, around 21% being singletons. Study conclusions and caveats: Compared with lymph nodes, tumors were less diverse; compared with nontumor tissue, more.

The chain links TRBV19 to TRBJ1-4; 8 bases are shared with TRBD1. The sequence derives from a female donor with breast cancer. Some clones in this sample may be carry-over from other donors' samples. Sequenced input: axillary lymph node tissue. Here the CDR3 reads CASSSPGTGGEKLFF. CDR3 nucleotides: TGTGCCAGTAGTTCACCCGGGACAGGAGGCGAAAAACTGTTTTTT.